This TCR beta chain was captured in a study of cytomegalovirus exposure and HLA in healthy donors. These donors, healthy bone marrow donors, were studied. The PCR ran on 60 Vbeta and 13 Jbeta primers. The table came from immunoSEQ multiplex PCR; TCRdb's copy has only in-frame clones and leaves some out. The sample lists approximately 140,000 clones; approximately 80% were seen once. The CDR3 is 14 residues long. Germline values: CDR1 GTSNPN, CDR2 SVGIG (reference sequence). The V and J ends lost 0 bases and 7 bases respectively, with 13 bases between them. The study's findings and limits: In vitro, a few CMV-associated chains proved specific for CMV antigens. Most TCR beta V segments were productive about 87% or about 30% of the time in an earlier analysis.

This clone was detected only a few times. Its matching antigen is unknown. The sample was PBMCs. The genes are TRBV30 and TRBJ2-1, with a weak D call TRBD2 (6 bases). The source is a woman aged 60-75 years in good health and CMV-seronegative. The CDR3 sequence: CAWSVGLANNEQFF. The DNA of the CDR3 is TGTGCCTGGAGTGTTGGGCTAGCGAATAATGAGCAGTTCTTC.